The 24 T cell receptor beta chains below all came from one sample that was sequenced in a study of blood T cell repertoires in COVID-19 (dated by TCRdb to between 2020 and 2021). The library was obtained by the immunoSEQ multiplex PCR assay. The clones in this table, taken by TCRdb from immuneACCESS, are in-frame only. Not every clone is retained; where verified, under half of the shortfall comes from an unresolved V gene, and the cause of the rest is unknown. Present in this sample are about 400,000 clones, more than 85% of which were seen just once. The ten largest make up 3% of the sample. Sequencing was performed on peripheral blood. The origin of the receptors is a human donor in a cohort sampled during active COVID-19.

The count of this clone is one. The chain recombines TRBV2 with TRBJ2-1, with TRBD1 as a possible D gene (6 bases). The CDR3 length is 15 residues. V shed 6 bases and J shed 3 bases, with 15 bases lying between them. CDR1 is SNHLY and CDR2 is FYNNEI in the germline V gene. Here the CDR3 reads CASRSERGGYNEQFF. The DNA of the CDR3 is TGTGCCAGCAGGAGTGAGAGAGGGGGCTACAATGAGCAGTTCTTC. Combining the CDR3 with reference TRBV2 and TRBJ2-1 gives the whole variable domain EPEVTQTPSHQVTQMGQEVILRCVPISNHLYFYWYRQILGQKVEFLVSFYNNEISEKSEIFDDQFSVERPDGSNFTLKIRSTKLEDSAMYFCASRSERGGYNEQFFGPGTRLTVL.

The chain is built from TRBV3-1 (or the pseudogene TRBV3-2) and TRBJ2-2; tentatively, D is TRBD2 (5 bases). Germline V gene lookup returns CDR1 LGHDT and CDR2 YNNKEL (reference sequence). There are 14 residues in the CDR3. Trimming cost V 1 base and J 7 bases, with 10 bases left between them. The CDR3 here is CASSQVNGGGELFF. CDR3 sequence (DNA): TGTGCCAGCAGCCAAGTTAACGGAGGCGGGGAGCTGTTTTTT.

The V call is TRBV6-5, the J call TRBJ1-1, with TRBD1 as a possible D gene (6 bases). Trimming took 8 bases from V and 2 from J, leaving 12 bases between them. Germline CDR1 is MNHEY and CDR2 is SVGAGI. The CDR3 is 13 amino acids. The CDR3 DNA sequence: TGTGCCAGCTCGCGGGGGCCCAACACTGAAGCTTTCTTT. Its translation is CASSRGPNTEAFF.

The chain employs TRBV11-2 and TRBJ2-7, with TRBD2 matching over 13 bases. The CDR3 is 18 amino acids. CDR1 is SGHAT and CDR2 is FQNNGV in the germline V gene. V trimming: 5 bases; J trimming: 3 bases; junction bases outside the gene matches: 13. CDR3 amino acids: CASSPMGRLAGGFYEQYF. DNA of the CDR3: TGTGCCAGCAGCCCGATGGGGAGACTAGCGGGGGGATTCTACGAGCAGTACTTC.

The rearrangement joins TRBV9 to TRBJ1-1; unclear D gene. Trimming removed 0 bases from V and 3 bases from J, with 9 bases in between. Germline CDR1 SGDLS, CDR2 YYNGEE. CDR3 length: 14 residues. The CDR3 is CASSVGGKDTEAFF. CDR3 DNA sequence: TGTGCCAGCAGCGTAGGCGGGAAGGACACTGAAGCTTTCTTT.

This clone was seen at least ten times. The identical CDR3 is also encoded by other nucleotide sequences in the sample. The chain carries TRBV5-5 and TRBJ1-5, with D maybe TRBD1 (5 bases). This CDR3 has 15 amino acids. Germline V lookup: CDR1 SGHKS, CDR2 YYEKEE (reference sequence). V was trimmed by 1 base and J by 0 bases, leaving 8 bases between them. For the CDR3, the DNA is TGTGCCAGCAGCTTGTGGGGCGGTAGCAATCAGCCCCAGCATTTT. Translating gives CASSLWGGSNQPQHF.

J is TRBJ2-4 and V is TRBV6-6; 9 bases fit TRBD2. Germline CDR1 MNHNY, CDR2 SVGAGI (reference sequence). This CDR3 is 17 amino acids long. The ends lost 5 bases at V and 3 bases at J; junction bases unmatched: 11. CDR3 residues: CASSRISGGGGKNIQYF. For the CDR3, the DNA is TGTGCCAGCAGTCGAATTAGCGGGGGAGGGGGCAAAAACATTCAGTACTTC.

The chain recombines TRBV7-2 with TRBJ1-3; D is undetermined. The CDR3 consists of 11 residues. Germline lookup yields CDR1 SGHTA and CDR2 FQGNSA. Trimming took 0 bases from V and 8 from J, leaving 2 bases between them. The CDR3 spells CASSLADTIYF. In DNA form, the CDR3 reads TGTGCCAGCAGCTTAGCCGACACCATATATTTT.

The genes are TRBV28 and TRBJ2-1; no reliable D call. V was shortened by 3 bases and J by 0 bases, with 18 bases between the two germline ends. Looked up from germline, CDR1 is MDHEN and CDR2 is SYDVKM. There are 18 residues in the CDR3. The CDR3 nucleotides are TGTGCCAGCAGTTTGAGGTTGAACCGTAGGAGCTCCTACAATGAGCAGTTCTTC. Amino acids: CASSLRLNRRSSYNEQFF. Together with reference TRBV28 and TRBJ2-1, the CDR3 gives the full variable domain: DVKVTQSSRYLVKRTGEKVFLECVQDMDHENMFWYRQDPGLGLRLIYFSYDVKMKEKGDIPEGYSVSREKKERFSLILESASTNQTSMYLCASSLRLNRRSSYNEQFFGPGTRLTVL.

With regard to this clone: The sample has other DNA sequences that encode this CDR3 too. The rearrangement uses TRBV7-3 and TRBJ1-1, with D perhaps matching TRBD1 (5 bases). The germline CDR1 and CDR2 sequences are SGHTA and FQGTGA. The CDR3 loop spans 15 amino acids. V was trimmed by 3 bases and J by 2 bases, leaving 13 bases between them. The CDR3 protein is CASSLGGTANTEAFF. For the CDR3, the DNA is TGTGCCAGCAGCTTGGGAGGGACCGCTAACACTGAAGCTTTCTTT.

The chain employs TRBV2 and TRBJ2-2; no firm D call. CDR1 and CDR2 (germline): SNHLY, FYNNEI. The CDR3 is made up of 12 amino acids. Trimming removed 9 bases at V and 3 bases at J, with 8 bases between. The CDR3 DNA is TGTGCCAGTTACTTTCACACCGGGGAGCTGTTTTTT. It specifies CASYFHTGELFF.

CDR3 sequence reads: CASSRDTRPGQPQHF. As DNA, the CDR3 is TGTGCCAGCAGCCGGGACACGCGACCCGGCCAGCCCCAGCATTTT. This chain uses TRBV3-1 (or the pseudogene TRBV3-2) with TRBJ1-5; D is possibly TRBD1 (6 bases). Germline CDR1 is LGHDT and CDR2 is YNNKEL (reference sequence). This CDR3 has 15 residues. V lost 4 bases and J 7 bases, leaving 17 bases between the germline ends.

The chain is built from TRBV5-4 and TRBJ2-1; TRBD2 matches 8 bases. This CDR3 spans 15 amino acids. V lost 0 bases, J lost 3 bases, and 2 bases stayed unmatched. Germline CDR1 and CDR2: SGHNT and YYREEE (reference sequence). This CDR3 reads CASSLAAGGYNEQFF. As DNA, the CDR3 is TGTGCCAGCAGCTTGGCCGCGGGAGGCTACAATGAGCAGTTCTTC. The variable domain in full, completed from reference TRBV5-4 and TRBJ2-1, reads ETGVTQSPTHLIKTRGQQVTLRCSSQSGHNTVSWYQQALGQGPQFIFQYYREEENGRGNFPPRFSGLQFPNYSSELNVNALELDDSALYLCASSLAAGGYNEQFFGPGTRLTVL.

This rearrangement joins TRBV5-1 to TRBJ2-7; 9 nucleotides agree with TRBD2. This CDR3 is 14 amino acids long. The ends lost 2 bases at V and 6 bases at J; junction bases unmatched: 6. The V gene's germline CDR1 is SGHRS and CDR2 YFSETQ. CDR3 in amino acids: CASSLSAGGLEQYF. For the CDR3, the DNA is TGCGCCAGCAGCTTATCAGCGGGAGGACTCGAGCAGTACTTC.

This clone has more than one count but fewer than ten. The chain joins TRBV9 to TRBJ2-1; a weak D match, TRBD2 (5 bases). Looked up from germline, CDR1 is SGDLS and CDR2 is YYNGEE. Trimming cost V 0 bases and J 7 bases, with 11 bases left between them. There are 14 residues in the CDR3. CDR3 DNA: TGTGCCAGCAGCGTAGCTGCGGGCAGAAATGAGCAGTTCTTC. Translated: CASSVAAGRNEQFF.

This clone was seen a single time. J is TRBJ1-2 and V is TRBV27, with 8 bases aligning to TRBD1. CDR3 size: 13 residues. From germline, CDR1 is MNHEY and CDR2 SMNVEV (reference sequence). With V trimmed by 6 bases and J by 6 bases, 6 bases remained unmatched. CDR3 sequence (DNA): TGTGCCAGCAGCAGAGGACAGGGTGATGGCTACACCTTC. Translating gives CASSRGQGDGYTF.

The V call is TRBV24-1, the J call TRBJ2-1; 8 positions agree with TRBD2. The germline CDR1 and CDR2 sequences are KGHDR and SFDVKD. J gave up 0 bases and V 4 bases, and 7 bases lay outside the gene matches. The length of the CDR3 is 17 residues. The CDR3 nucleotides read TGTGCCACCAGTGACCGGACTAGCTGGAGCTCCTACAATGAGCAGTTCTTC. This sequence encodes CATSDRTSWSSYNEQFF.

This chain connects TRBV11-3 to TRBJ1-5; 8 bases match TRBD1. In germline, CDR1 is SGHNT, CDR2 YENEEA. The CDR3 consists of 16 residues. V shed 5 bases, J shed 4 bases, and the junction held 10 bases outside the gene matches. The CDR3 DNA sequence: TGTGCCAGCAGCCTTGACAGGGGAGGGAAAAATCAGCCCCAGCATTTT. Its protein product is CASSLDRGGKNQPQHF. The whole variable domain, filled in from reference TRBV11-3 and TRBJ1-5, reads EAGVVQSPRYKIIEKKQPVAFWCNPISGHNTLYWYLQNLGQGPELLIRYENEEAVDDSQLPKDRFSAERLKGVDSTLKIQPAELGDSAVYLCASSLDRGGKNQPQHFGDGTRLSIL.

The chain uses TRBV5-4 and TRBJ1-5; TRBD1 aligns across 9 bases. CDR1 is SGHNT and CDR2 is YYREEE in the germline V gene (reference sequence). The CDR3 is made up of 13 amino acids. V lost 4 bases, J lost 6 bases, and 2 bases stayed unmatched. The DNA of the CDR3 is TGTGCCAGCAGCGTGGACAGGGGTCAGCCCCAGCATTTT. It codes for CASSVDRGQPQHF. The entire variable domain, with the rest obtained from reference TRBV5-4 and TRBJ1-5, is as follows: ETGVTQSPTHLIKTRGQQVTLRCSSQSGHNTVSWYQQALGQGPQFIFQYYREEENGRGNFPPRFSGLQFPNYSSELNVNALELDDSALYLCASSVDRGQPQHFGDGTRLSIL.

This clone was observed a single time. V is TRBV28 and J is TRBJ2-3; 7 bases are a match to TRBD1. CDR3 length equals 15 residues. Germline loops: CDR1 MDHEN, CDR2 SYDVKM. With 6 bases clipped from V and 0 bases from J, the junction kept 6 bases outside the gene matches. CDR3 DNA: TGTGCCAGCAGGAACAGGGGATCTAGCACAGATACGCAGTATTTT. Its translation is CASRNRGSSTDTQYF.

CDR3 protein: CASSPEARADTQYF. CDR3 DNA sequence: TGCGCCAGCAGCCCAGAAGCCCGCGCAGATACGCAGTATTTT. The gene calls are TRBV4-1 and TRBJ2-3; no definite D call. CDR3 length: 14 residues. Trimming stripped 4 bases from V and 4 bases from J, with 12 bases between. Per the germline V gene, CDR1 is MGHRA and CDR2 is YSYEKL.

CDR3 sequence reads: CASSPTGDGTDTQYF. In DNA, the CDR3 is TGTGCCAGTTCTCCCACAGGGGATGGCACAGATACGCAGTATTTT. The rearrangement links TRBV19 to TRBJ2-3; the match to TRBD1 covers 7 bases. The ends lost 8 bases at V and 1 base at J; junction bases unmatched: 9. Germline CDR1 and CDR2: LNHDA and SQIVND (reference sequence). The CDR3 is 15 residues long.

The rearrangement uses TRBV5-1 and TRBJ2-1; no clear D. Germline CDR1 reads SGHRS; CDR2 reads YFSETQ. Trimming shortened V by 3 bases and J by 2 bases, and 9 bases separated the two germline ends. The CDR3 consists of 14 residues. The CDR3 nucleotides read TGCGCCAGCAGCTCCTACAGCCCCTACAATGAGCAGTTCTTC. Amino acids: CASSSYSPYNEQFF.

This clone was found once. This rearrangement joins TRBV20-1 to TRBJ2-7; D unclear. In germline, CDR1 is DFQATT, CDR2 SNEGSKA (reference sequence). The CDR3 spans 12 residues. Trimming pared 3 bases from V and 0 bases from J, leaving 6 bases between. In DNA form, the CDR3 reads TGCAGTGCTAGTCCCAGCTCCTACGAGCAGTACTTC. It translates to CSASPSSYEQYF.